This T cell receptor (beta chain) derives from a study of T cells in Graves' hyperthyroidism and ophthalmopathy. At least ten counts were recorded for this clonotype. Regions amplified from RNA transcripts were the TCR beta CDR3 regions. Primed by the HTBI set, a first-round RT-PCR was run on the TCR CDR3. MiXCR was run by TCRdb on the multiplex PCR reads, yielding one entry per CDR3 protein. This table holds hundreds of thousands of distinct CDR3 sequences, about 25% found once. When ophthalmopathy did not progress within 18 months, Graves' hyperthyroidism was considered stable. The trim removed 1 base at V and 3 bases at J, leaving 3 bases unmatched. The CDR3 spans 16 residues. Germline V gene data show CDR1 as SGHRS and CDR2 as YFSETQ.

The sample was blood. The sequence was obtained from a man in his fifties or sixties with Graves' hyperthyroidism. The chain has TRBV5-1 and TRBJ2-2; 10 bases align to TRBD2. Written as DNA, the CDR3 is TGCGCCAGCAGCTTGTCGGGGACTAGCGACACCGGGGAGCTGTTTTTT. Residues: CASSLSGTSDTGELFF.